These 6 T cell receptor beta chains were all obtained from the same sample, sequenced in a study of T cell responses to AZD1222 COVID-19 vaccine. Only in-frame clones appear in the TCRdb table, and some are missing; sequencing was by immunoSEQ multiplex PCR. The sample has around 190,000 clones; 85% to 95% are singletons. This specimen consisted of peripheral blood, obtained on day 0 of AZD1222 vaccination. These receptors all stem from an adult in good health.

J is TRBJ2-3 and V is TRBV24-1; 8 positions agree with TRBD2. The CDR3 extends over 15 amino acids. Germline V lookup: CDR1 KGHDR, CDR2 SFDVKD. Unmatched junction bases numbered 9, after V lost 7 bases and J lost 4 bases. CDR3 nucleotide sequence: TGTGCCACCAGCCACACCGGGGGGGCGGCAGATACGCAGTATTTT. Protein sequence: CATSHTGGAADTQYF.

The rearrangement links TRBV3-1 (or the pseudogene TRBV3-2) to TRBJ1-2; unclear D gene. Between the trimmed V and J ends, which lost 4 bases and 6 bases, there was a span of 12 bases. The CDR3 sequence is 13 residues long. Germline CDR1 LGHDT, CDR2 YNNKEL (reference sequence). The CDR3 spells CASSPSAGHGYTF. In DNA form, the CDR3 reads TGTGCCAGCAGCCCATCTGCGGGCCATGGCTACACCTTC.

The chain couples TRBV5-1 to TRBJ1-3; the D gene is possibly TRBD1 (5 bases). With 4 bases removed from V and 7 bases from J, the gap between germline ends came to 12 bases. CDR1 SGHRS and CDR2 YFSETQ come from the germline V gene. The CDR3 is 13 amino acids. The CDR3 protein is CASSPTAANTIYF. The DNA of the CDR3 is TGCGCCAGCAGCCCGACAGCAGCGAACACCATATATTTT.

The chain recombines TRBV9 with TRBJ1-6; 8 bases are a match to TRBD1. The CDR3 is made up of 14 amino acids. In germline, CDR1 is SGDLS, CDR2 YYNGEE. Trimming removed 4 bases from V and 7 bases from J; junction bases left unmatched: 4. The CDR3 DNA is TGTGCCAGCAGCTACGGACAGGGCAATTCACCCCTCCACTTT. It specifies CASSYGQGNSPLHF.

This clone showed up just a few times. J is TRBJ2-5 and V is TRBV19, with D possibly matching TRBD2 (6 bases). Germline CDR1 and CDR2: LNHDA and SQIVND (reference sequence). V gave up 8 bases and J gave up 5 bases, with 21 bases separating them. CDR3 length: 15 residues. The CDR3 nucleotides are TGTGCCAGTTCCAAACCGGGACTCGTCCGGGAGACCCAGTACTTC. This translates into CASSKPGLVRETQYF. Full variable domain (rest looked up from reference TRBV19 and TRBJ2-5): DGGITQSPKYLFRKEGQNVTLSCEQNLNHDAMYWYRQDPGQGLRLIYYSQIVNDFQKGDIAEGYSVSREKKESFPLTVTSAQKNPTAFYLCASSKPGLVRETQYFGPGTRLLVL.

This sequence joins TRBV14 and TRBJ1-4; D is undetermined. The DNA end favors TRBJ2-2, so the J call may be wrong. CDR3 length: 13 amino acids. Germline-derived CDR1 and CDR2 are SGHDN and FVKESK. The CDR3 spells CASSPQETGELFF. DNA of the CDR3: TGTGCCAGCAGCCCCCAAGAGACAGGGGAGCTGTTTTTT.